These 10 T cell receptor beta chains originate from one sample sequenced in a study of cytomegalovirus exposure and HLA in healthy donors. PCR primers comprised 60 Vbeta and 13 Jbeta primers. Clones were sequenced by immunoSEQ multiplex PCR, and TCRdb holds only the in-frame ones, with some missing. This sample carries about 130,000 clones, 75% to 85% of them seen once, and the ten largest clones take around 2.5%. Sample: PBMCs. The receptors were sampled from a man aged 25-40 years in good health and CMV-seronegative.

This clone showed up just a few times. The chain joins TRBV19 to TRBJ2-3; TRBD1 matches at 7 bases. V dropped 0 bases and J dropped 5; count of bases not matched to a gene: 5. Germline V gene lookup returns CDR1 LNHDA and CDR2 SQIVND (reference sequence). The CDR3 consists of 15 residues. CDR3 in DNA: TGTGCCAGTAGTATAGACTCACAGGGGTTAGATACGCAGTATTTT. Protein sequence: CASSIDSQGLDTQYF.

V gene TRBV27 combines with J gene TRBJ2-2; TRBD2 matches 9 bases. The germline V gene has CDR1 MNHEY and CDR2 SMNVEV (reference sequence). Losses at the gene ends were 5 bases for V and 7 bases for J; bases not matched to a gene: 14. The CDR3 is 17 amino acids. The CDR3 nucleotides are TGTGCCAGCAGTACCATCCATAGCGGGAGTGATGGCGGGGAGCTGTTTTTT. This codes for CASSTIHSGSDGGELFF.

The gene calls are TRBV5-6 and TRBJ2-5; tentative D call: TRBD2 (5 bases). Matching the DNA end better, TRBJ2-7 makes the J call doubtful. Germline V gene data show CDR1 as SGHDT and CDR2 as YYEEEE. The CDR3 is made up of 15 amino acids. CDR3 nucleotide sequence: TGTGCCAGCAGCTTTAGTAGGCGGGTATCCTACGAGCAGTACTTC. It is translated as CASSFSRRVSYEQYF.

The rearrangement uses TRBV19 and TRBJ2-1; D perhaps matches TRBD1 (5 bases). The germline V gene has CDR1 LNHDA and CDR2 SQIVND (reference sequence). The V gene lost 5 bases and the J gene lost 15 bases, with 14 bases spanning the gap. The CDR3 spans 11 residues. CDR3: CASSVGLVMFF. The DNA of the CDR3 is TGTGCCAGTAGTGTGGGGCTAGTAATGTTCTTC. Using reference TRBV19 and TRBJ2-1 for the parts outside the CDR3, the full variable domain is DGGITQSPKYLFRKEGQNVTLSCEQNLNHDAMYWYRQDPGQGLRLIYYSQIVNDFQKGDIAEGYSVSREKKESFPLTVTSAQKNPTAFYLCASSVGLVMFFGPGTRLTVL.

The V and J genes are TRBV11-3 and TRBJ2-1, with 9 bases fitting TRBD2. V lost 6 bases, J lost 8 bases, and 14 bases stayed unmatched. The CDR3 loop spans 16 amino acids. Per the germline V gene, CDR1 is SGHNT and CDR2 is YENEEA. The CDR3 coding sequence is TGTGCCAGCAGGACTAGCGGAGGAACACTCGGGGATGAGCAGTTCTTC. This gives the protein CASRTSGGTLGDEQFF.

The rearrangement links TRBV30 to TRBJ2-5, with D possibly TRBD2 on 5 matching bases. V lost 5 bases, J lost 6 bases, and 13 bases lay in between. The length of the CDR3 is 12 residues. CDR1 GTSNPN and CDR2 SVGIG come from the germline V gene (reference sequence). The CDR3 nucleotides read TGTGCCTGGCAAGGACTGCCCAAGACCCAGTACTTC. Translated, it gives CAWQGLPKTQYF.

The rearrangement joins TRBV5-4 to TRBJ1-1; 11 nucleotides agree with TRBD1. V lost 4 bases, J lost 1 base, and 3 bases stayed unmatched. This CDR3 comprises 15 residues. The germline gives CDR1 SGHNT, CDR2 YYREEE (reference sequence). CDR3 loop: CASSPGTGGNTEAFF. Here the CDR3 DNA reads TGTGCCAGCAGCCCGGGGACAGGGGGGAACACTGAAGCTTTCTTT.

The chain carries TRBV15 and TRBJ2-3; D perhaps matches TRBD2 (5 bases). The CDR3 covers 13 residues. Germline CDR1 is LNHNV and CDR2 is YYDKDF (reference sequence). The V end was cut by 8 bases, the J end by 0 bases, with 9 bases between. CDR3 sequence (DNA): TGTGCCACCTCTGGCGGGAGCACAGATACGCAGTATTTT. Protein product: CATSGGSTDTQYF. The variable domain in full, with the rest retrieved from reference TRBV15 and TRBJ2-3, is DAMVIQNPRYQVTQFGKPVTLSCSQTLNHNVMYWYQQKSSQAPKLLFHYYDKDFNNEADTPDNFQSRRPNTSFCFLDIRSPGLGDTAMYLCATSGGSTDTQYFGPGTRLTVL.

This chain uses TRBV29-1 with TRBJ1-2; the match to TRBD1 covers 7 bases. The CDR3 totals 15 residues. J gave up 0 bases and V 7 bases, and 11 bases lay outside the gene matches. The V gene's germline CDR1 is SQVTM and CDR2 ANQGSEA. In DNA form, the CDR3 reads TGCAGCGCTCGGACGAGGACAGGTTCTAACTATGGCTACACCTTC. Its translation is CSARTRTGSNYGYTF.

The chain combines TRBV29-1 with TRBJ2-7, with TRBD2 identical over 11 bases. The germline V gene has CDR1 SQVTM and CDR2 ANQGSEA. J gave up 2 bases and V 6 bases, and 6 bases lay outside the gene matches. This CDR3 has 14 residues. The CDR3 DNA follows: TGCAGCGTCGCGACTAGCGGGGCCCCCTACGAGCAGTACTTC. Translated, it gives CSVATSGAPYEQYF.